This T cell receptor (beta chain) stems from a study (dated by TCRdb to between 2015 and 2016). A note on the overall study: Whether tumor-infiltrating Tregs in breast cancer are recruited from blood Tregs or converted in situ from other CD4+ T cell subsets was tested.

There are 11 amino acids in the CDR3, from cysteine to phenylalanine inclusive. Here the CDR3 DNA is all that survives: 33 bases in frame from base 1. Between the V and J ends, shortened by 7 bases and 4 bases respectively, the junction contains 7 bases. The Miltenyi Naive CD4+ T Cell Isolation kit was used to purify naive CD4+ T cells, and Tregs were depleted with CD25 microbeads. In a bigger cohort of about 23 breast cancer patients, the researchers sequenced just a single TRBV12-4/TRBJ1-2 rearrangement in tumor Tregs as well as in blood Treg, naive and memory CD4+ cells. Ficoll density gradient centrifugation was used to isolate mononuclear cells from lymph nodes or from 45 to 50 ml of peripheral blood. Sorted cell populations were confirmed by FACS to exceed 90% purity. The library was made by multiplex PCR. The sequencing machine was an Ion Torrent PGM. In the roughly 20-patient analysis, TRBV12-4/TRBJ1-2 clonotypes were amplified using adaptor-ligated barcode primers. The Ion Personal Genome Machine system was used to sequence the TRBV12-4/TRBJ1-2 amplicons from the approximately 25-patient cohort. The authors' pipeline ran thus. For each of nine subset-tissue groups, sequencing data from the five patients were pooled, and the groups were compared by unsupervised clustering of TCR gene usage. The Morisita-Horn index, with shared sequences weighted by their contribution to each repertoire, was used to calculate repertoire similarity. The public reads were quality trimmed at Q25 with fastp and then assembled into clones with MiXCR by TCRdb, keeping productive beta chains. For every CDR3 protein sequence, its rows merge into one entry that carries the most common genes and DNA. The V and J calls come from TCRdb's annotation, not from the publication. A total of approximately 700 distinct CDR3 sequences appear in this sample, 2.5% to 3.5% of them only once. The top ten hold just under 35% of the sample.

Findings and caveats that apply to the study as a whole: The greatest overlap of tumor-infiltrating Treg TCR alpha and beta sequences was with tumor naive CD4+ T cells, followed next by blood naive CD4+ T cells. Validation in the larger cohort was restricted to a single TCR beta V-J rearrangement rather than whole repertoires. Across 23 patients, around 13% of tumor Treg TRBV12-4/TRBJ1-2 sequences were found to be shared with naive CD4+ cells, compared with under 2.4% shared with blood Tregs or memory cells. Tumor memory CD4+ T cell TCR gene usage clustered with blood and lymph node memory CD4+ cells and lymph node naive CD4+ cells.

This clonotype is categorized as medium-sized (0.01 to 0.1%). It has no known antigen specificity. No base qualities exist here, and no much larger clone lies one base off it. The receptor's source is a female donor with breast cancer. The specimen was naive CD4+ T cells sorted from blood. Explained via the paper, the cell subset or site label denotes: naive CD4+ T cells, CD4+CD45RA+CD25-. Recombination connected TRBV12-3 or TRBV12-4 to TRBJ1-2; too little of a D gene remains to name it. At the DNA level, the sequence is TGTGCCAGCACTTCTCTCTATGGCTACACCTTC. It translates as CASTSLYGYTF.